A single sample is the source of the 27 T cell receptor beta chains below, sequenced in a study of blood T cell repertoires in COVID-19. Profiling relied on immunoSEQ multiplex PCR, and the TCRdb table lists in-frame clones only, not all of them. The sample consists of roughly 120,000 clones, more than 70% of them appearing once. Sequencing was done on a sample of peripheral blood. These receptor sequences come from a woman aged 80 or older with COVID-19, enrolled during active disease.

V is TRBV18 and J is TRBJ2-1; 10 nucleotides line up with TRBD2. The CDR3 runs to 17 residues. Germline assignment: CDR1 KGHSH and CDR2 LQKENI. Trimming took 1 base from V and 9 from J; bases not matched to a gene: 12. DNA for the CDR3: TGTGCCAGCTCACCACTTCCTCTAGCGGGAGAACTGGGTGAGCAGTTCTTC. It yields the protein CASSPLPLAGELGEQFF.

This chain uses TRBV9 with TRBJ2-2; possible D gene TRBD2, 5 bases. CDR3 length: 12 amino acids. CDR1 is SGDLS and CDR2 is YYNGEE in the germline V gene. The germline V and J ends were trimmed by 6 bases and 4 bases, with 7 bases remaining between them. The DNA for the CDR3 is TGTGCCAGCAAAAGCGGCACCGGGGAGCTGTTTTTT. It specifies CASKSGTGELFF.

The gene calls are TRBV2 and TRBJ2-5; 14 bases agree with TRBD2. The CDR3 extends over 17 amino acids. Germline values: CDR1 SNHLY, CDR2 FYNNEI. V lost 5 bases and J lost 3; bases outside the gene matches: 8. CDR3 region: CASSKGLAGAVEETQYF. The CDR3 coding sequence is TGTGCCAGCAGTAAGGGACTAGCGGGAGCGGTGGAAGAGACCCAGTACTTC.

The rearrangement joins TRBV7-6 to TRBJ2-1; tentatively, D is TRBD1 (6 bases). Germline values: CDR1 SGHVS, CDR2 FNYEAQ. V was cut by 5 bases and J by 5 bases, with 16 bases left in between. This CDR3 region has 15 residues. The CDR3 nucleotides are TGTGCCAGCAGCCCTGGGACACTTTTGGACAATGAGCAGTTCTTC. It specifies CASSPGTLLDNEQFF. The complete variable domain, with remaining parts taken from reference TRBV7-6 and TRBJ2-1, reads GAGVSQSPRYKVTKRGQDVALRCDPISGHVSLYWYRQALGQGPEFLTYFNYEAQQDKSGLPNDRFSAERPEGSISTLTIQRTEQRDSAMYRCASSPGTLLDNEQFFGPGTRLTVL.

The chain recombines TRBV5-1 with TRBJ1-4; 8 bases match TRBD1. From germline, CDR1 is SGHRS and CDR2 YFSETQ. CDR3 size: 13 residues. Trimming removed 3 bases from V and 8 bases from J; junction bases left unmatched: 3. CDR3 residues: CASSWTGREKLFF. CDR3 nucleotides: TGCGCCAGCAGCTGGACAGGGAGGGAAAAACTGTTTTTT.

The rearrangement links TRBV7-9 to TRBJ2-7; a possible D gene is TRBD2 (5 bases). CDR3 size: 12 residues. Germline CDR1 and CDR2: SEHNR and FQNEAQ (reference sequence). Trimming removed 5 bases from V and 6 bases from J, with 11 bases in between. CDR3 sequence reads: CASSPGVSEQYF. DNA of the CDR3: TGTGCCAGCAGCCCCGGGGTTAGCGAGCAGTACTTC.

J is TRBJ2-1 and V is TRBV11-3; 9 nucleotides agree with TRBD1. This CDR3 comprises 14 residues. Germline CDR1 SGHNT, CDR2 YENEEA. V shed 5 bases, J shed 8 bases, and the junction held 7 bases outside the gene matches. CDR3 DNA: TGTGCCAGCAGCGGGGGACAGGGATTTCATGAGCAGTTCTTC. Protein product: CASSGGQGFHEQFF.

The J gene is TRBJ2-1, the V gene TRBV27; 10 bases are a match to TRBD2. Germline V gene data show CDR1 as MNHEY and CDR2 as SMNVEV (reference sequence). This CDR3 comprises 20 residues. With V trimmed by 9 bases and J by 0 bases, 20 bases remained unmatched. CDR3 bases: TGTGCCAGTACCCCTTTTCCCCCGGGACTAGCGCTAAGCTCCTACAATGAGCAGTTCTTC. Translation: CASTPFPPGLALSSYNEQFF.

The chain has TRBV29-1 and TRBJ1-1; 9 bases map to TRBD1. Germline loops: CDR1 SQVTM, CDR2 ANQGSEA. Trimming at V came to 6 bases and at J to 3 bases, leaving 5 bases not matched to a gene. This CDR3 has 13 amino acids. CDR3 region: CSVGGQGHTEAFF. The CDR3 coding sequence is TGCAGCGTCGGAGGACAGGGGCACACTGAAGCTTTCTTT. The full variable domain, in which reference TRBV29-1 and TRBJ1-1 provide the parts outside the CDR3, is SAVISQKPSRDICQRGTSLTIQCQVDSQVTMMFWYRQQPGQSLTLIATANQGSEATYESGFVIDKFPISRPNLTFSTLTVSNMSPEDSSIYLCSVGGQGHTEAFFGQGTRLTVV.

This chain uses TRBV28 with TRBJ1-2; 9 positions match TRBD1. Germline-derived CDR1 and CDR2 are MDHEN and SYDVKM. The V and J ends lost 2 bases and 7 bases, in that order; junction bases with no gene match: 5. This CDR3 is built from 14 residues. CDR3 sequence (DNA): TGTGCCAGCAGTTTAACAGGGGGCGGTTTTGGCTACACCTTC. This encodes CASSLTGGGFGYTF.

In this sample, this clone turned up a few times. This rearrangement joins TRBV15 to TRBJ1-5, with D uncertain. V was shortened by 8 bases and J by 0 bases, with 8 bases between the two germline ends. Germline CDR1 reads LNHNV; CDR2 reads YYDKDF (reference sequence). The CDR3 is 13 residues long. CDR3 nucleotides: TGTGCCACCTCCGGGAATAGCAATCAGCCCCAGCATTTT. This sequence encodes CATSGNSNQPQHF.

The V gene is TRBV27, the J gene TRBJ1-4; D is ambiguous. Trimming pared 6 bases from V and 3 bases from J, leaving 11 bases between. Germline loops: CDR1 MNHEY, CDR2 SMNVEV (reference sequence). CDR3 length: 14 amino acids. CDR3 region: CASRPTQANEKLFF. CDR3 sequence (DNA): TGTGCCAGCAGGCCGACCCAGGCTAATGAAAAACTGTTTTTT.

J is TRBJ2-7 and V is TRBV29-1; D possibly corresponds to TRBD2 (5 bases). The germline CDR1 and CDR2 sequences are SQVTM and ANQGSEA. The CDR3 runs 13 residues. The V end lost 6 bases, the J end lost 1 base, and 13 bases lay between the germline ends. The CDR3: CSVQGLNSYEQYF. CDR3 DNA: TGCAGCGTGCAAGGACTGAATTCCTACGAGCAGTACTTC.

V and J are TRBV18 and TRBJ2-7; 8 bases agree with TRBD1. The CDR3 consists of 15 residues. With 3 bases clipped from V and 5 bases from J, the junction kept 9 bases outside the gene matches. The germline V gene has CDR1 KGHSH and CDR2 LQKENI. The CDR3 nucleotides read TGTGCCAGCTCACCGCTCGGACAGGGCTTCAACGAGCAGTACTTC. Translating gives CASSPLGQGFNEQYF. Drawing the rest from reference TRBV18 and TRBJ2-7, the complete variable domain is NAGVMQNPRHLVRRRGQEARLRCSPMKGHSHVYWYRQLPEEGLKFMVYLQKENIIDESGMPKERFSAEFPKEGPSILRIQQVVRGDSAAYFCASSPLGQGFNEQYFGPGTRLTVT.

The CDR3 bases are TGTGCCAGCACCGACCGAGGAAAACTGTTTTTT. Its protein is CASTDRGKLFF. The rearrangement uses TRBV28 and TRBJ1-4; D is unresolved. CDR1 MDHEN and CDR2 SYDVKM come from the germline V gene. This CDR3 comprises 11 residues. Trimming shortened V by 7 bases and J by 10 bases, and 10 bases separated the two germline ends.

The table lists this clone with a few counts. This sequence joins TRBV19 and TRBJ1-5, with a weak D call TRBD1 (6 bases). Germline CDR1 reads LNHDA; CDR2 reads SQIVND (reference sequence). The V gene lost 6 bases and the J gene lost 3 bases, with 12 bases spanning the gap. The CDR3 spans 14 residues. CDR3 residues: CASSPNRDNQPQHF. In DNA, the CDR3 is TGTGCCAGTAGCCCCAACAGGGACAATCAGCCCCAGCATTTT.

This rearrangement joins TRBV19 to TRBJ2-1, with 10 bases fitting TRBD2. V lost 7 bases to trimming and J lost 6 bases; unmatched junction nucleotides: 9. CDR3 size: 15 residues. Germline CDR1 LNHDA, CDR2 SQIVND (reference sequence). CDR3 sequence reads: CASKPSGSNTNEQFF. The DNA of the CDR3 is TGTGCCAGTAAACCTAGCGGGAGTAATACCAATGAGCAGTTCTTC.

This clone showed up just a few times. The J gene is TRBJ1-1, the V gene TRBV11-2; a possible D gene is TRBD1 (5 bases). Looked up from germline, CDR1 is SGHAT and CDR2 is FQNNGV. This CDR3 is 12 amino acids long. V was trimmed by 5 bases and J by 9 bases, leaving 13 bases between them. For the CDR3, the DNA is TGTGCCAGCAGCATCCCCTCAGGGAAAGCTTTCTTT. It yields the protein CASSIPSGKAFF.

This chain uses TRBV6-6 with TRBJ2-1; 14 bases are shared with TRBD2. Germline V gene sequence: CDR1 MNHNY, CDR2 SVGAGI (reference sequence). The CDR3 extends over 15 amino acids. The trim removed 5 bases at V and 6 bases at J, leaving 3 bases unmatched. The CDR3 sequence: CASSGTSGSGNEQFF. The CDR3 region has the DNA TGTGCCAGCAGTGGGACTAGCGGGAGCGGCAATGAGCAGTTCTTC.

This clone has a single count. The CDR3 sequence: CASRDTRVEKLFF. DNA of the CDR3: TGTGCCAGCAGGGACACTCGGGTTGAAAAACTGTTTTTT. The rearrangement links TRBV28 to TRBJ1-4; D might be TRBD1 (5 bases). V lost 6 bases and J 7 bases, leaving 12 bases between the germline ends. This CDR3 has 13 residues. Germline loops: CDR1 MDHEN, CDR2 SYDVKM.

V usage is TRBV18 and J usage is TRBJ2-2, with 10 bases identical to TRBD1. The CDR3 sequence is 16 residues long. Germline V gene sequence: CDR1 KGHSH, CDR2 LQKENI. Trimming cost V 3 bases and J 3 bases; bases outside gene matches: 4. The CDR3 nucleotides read TGTGCCAGCTCACCGGGACAGGGGTCACACACCGGGGAGCTGTTTTTT. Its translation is CASSPGQGSHTGELFF.

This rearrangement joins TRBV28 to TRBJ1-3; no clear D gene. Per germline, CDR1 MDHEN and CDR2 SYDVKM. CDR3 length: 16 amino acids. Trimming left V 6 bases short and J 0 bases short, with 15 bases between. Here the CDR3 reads CASSLAQDFSGNTIYF. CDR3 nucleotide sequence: TGTGCCAGCAGCTTGGCCCAGGACTTCTCTGGAAACACCATATATTTT.

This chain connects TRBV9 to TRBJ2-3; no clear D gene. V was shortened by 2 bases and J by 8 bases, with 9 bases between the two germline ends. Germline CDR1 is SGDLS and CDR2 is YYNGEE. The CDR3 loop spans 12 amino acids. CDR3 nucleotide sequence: TGTGCCAGCAGCGTTACTACCGGTACGCAGTATTTT. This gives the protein CASSVTTGTQYF.

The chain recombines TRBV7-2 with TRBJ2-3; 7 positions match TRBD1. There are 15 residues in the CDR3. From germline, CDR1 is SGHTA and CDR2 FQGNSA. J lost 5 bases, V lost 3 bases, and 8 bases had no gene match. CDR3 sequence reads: CASSLRQGSVDTQYF. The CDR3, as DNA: TGTGCCAGCAGCTTGCGACAGGGATCTGTAGATACGCAGTATTTT.

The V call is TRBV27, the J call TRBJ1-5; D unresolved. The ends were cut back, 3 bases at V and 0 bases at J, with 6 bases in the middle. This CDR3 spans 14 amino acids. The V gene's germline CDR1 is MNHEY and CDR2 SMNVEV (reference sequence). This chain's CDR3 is CASSFLYSNQPQHF. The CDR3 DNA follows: TGTGCCAGCAGTTTCCTCTATAGCAATCAGCCCCAGCATTTT.

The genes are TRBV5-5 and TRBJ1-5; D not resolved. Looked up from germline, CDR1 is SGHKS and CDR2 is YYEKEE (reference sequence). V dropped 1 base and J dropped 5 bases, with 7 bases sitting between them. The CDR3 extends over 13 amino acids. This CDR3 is CASSLLLDQPQHF. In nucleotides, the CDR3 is TGTGCCAGCAGCTTGCTTCTCGATCAGCCCCAGCATTTT.

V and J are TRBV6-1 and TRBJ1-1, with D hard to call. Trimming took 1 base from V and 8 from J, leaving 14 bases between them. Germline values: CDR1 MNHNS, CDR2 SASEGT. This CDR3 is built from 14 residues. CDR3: CASSEGAISSEAFF. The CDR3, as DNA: TGTGCCAGCAGTGAAGGGGCAATCTCCTCGGAAGCTTTCTTT.